Sequencing of this T cell receptor (beta chain) was carried out in a study of neurological immune-mediated disorders. This clonotype was seen many times. CDR1 is SGHRS, CDR2 YFSETQ, per germline. V shed 0 bases and J shed 4 bases, with 8 bases lying between them. The CDR3 has 14 residues. The method for making cDNA was 5'RACE, and it used 10-nucleotide random UMIs. In each sequencing run, over 180 million TCR-beta sequences were generated from 15-18 subjects. TCRdb itself ran the 5' RACE reads through MiXCR, one entry per CDR3 protein. Here the sample spans about 58,000 distinct CDR3 sequences, approximately 3.1% being singletons.

The sequence derives from a woman in her fifties or sixties with multiple sclerosis. Sequences were obtained from PBMCs. The gene calls are TRBV5-1 and TRBJ1-3; D not certain. The DNA of the CDR3 is TGCGCCAGCAGCTTGGCGGGAGTCGGAAACACCATATATTTT. Translated, it gives CASSLAGVGNTIYF.